Below, 9 T cell receptor beta chains from the same sample are listed, as sequenced in a study of T-cell memory formation after mild COVID-19. TCRdb reprocessed the 5' RACE reads with MiXCR, giving one entry per CDR3 protein. The repertoire has more than 120,000 distinct CDR3 sequences, 15% to 20% of them found once; the top ten carry 2% to 2.5%. The sequenced material came from PBMCs or a T cell subset sorted from them (not recorded which). All receptors come from an adult woman who had mild COVID-19 (a few samples of this study predate the infection). Cell type and time point are not known.

A few counts support this clonotype. This chain links TRBV7-2 with TRBJ1-5; D not certain. The CDR3 runs 13 residues. The V end was cut by 4 bases, the J end by 5 bases, with 9 bases between. Germline CDR1 is SGHTA and CDR2 is FQGNSA. The CDR3 DNA reads as TGTGCCAGCAGCTATTTCAGCGATCAGCCCCAGCATTTT. It codes for CASSYFSDQPQHF.

The chain recombines TRBV5-1 with TRBJ2-1, with 9 bases that match TRBD2. Germline CDR1 and CDR2: SGHRS and YFSETQ. V trimming: 4 bases; J trimming: 7 bases; junction bases outside the gene matches: 3. This CDR3 has 13 amino acids. The CDR3 loop reads CASSRGGANEQFF. For the CDR3, the DNA is TGCGCCAGCAGCCGCGGGGGGGCGAATGAGCAGTTCTTC.

The chain recombines TRBV6-1 with TRBJ1-6; no definite D call. This CDR3 comprises 11 residues. V lost 7 bases and J 11 bases, leaving 9 bases between the germline ends. Germline CDR1 and CDR2: MNHNS and SASEGT. As DNA, the CDR3 is TGTGCCAGCAACTCTTGGGCACCCCTCCACTTT. Its protein is CASNSWAPLHF.

Only one count was recorded for this clonotype. This rearrangement joins TRBV29-1 to TRBJ2-5; D ambiguous. V was clipped by 4 bases and J by 5 bases, with 17 bases between them. The CDR3 runs 14 residues. Germline-derived CDR1 and CDR2 are SQVTM and ANQGSEA. This CDR3 reads CSVVLAFLGETQYF. CDR3 DNA: TGCAGCGTTGTATTGGCTTTTCTGGGGGAGACCCAGTACTTC.

The CDR3 is CASSLGRTGNQPQHF. DNA of the CDR3: TGTGCCAGCAGCTTAGGTCGTACAGGGAATCAGCCCCAGCATTTT. The V and J genes are TRBV7-2 and TRBJ1-5, with D perhaps matching TRBD1 (6 bases). Germline V gene data show CDR1 as SGHTA and CDR2 as FQGNSA. The V end was cut by 1 base, the J end by 4 bases, with 11 bases between. This CDR3 spans 15 amino acids.

The genes are TRBV6-1 and TRBJ1-5; D remains unclear. This CDR3 is 14 amino acids long. The ends were cut back, 5 bases at V and 0 bases at J, with 8 bases in the middle. Germline CDR1 MNHNS, CDR2 SASEGT. DNA for the CDR3: TGTGCCAGCAGTAGGAGTTATAGCAATCAGCCCCAGCATTTT. Amino acid sequence: CASSRSYSNQPQHF.

V gene TRBV4-2 combines with J gene TRBJ2-3; TRBD2 matches 8 bases. The CDR3 has 17 amino acids. V lost 0 bases, J lost 2 bases, and 7 bases stayed unmatched. Germline V gene data show CDR1 as LGHNA and CDR2 as YNFKEQ. The CDR3 nucleotides read TGTGCCAGCAGCCAAGATATGAGCGGGGGCCTCACAGATACGCAGTATTTT. It codes for CASSQDMSGGLTDTQYF.

There are many counts of this clonotype. V is TRBV25-1 and J is TRBJ1-2; 10 nucleotides match TRBD1. With V trimmed by 6 bases and J by 6 bases, 4 bases remained unmatched. Germline V gene data show CDR1 as MGHDK and CDR2 as SYGVNS. The CDR3 sequence is 13 residues long. The CDR3 coding sequence is TGTGCCAGCAGGGAGACAGGGGGCAATGGCTACACCTTC. Protein product: CASRETGGNGYTF.

The rearrangement links TRBV12-3 or TRBV12-4 to TRBJ2-1; D is perhaps TRBD1 (6 bases). Trimming left V 7 bases short and J 4 bases short, with 11 bases between. This CDR3 has 13 residues. This CDR3 is CASKPGQYNEQFF. CDR3 in DNA: TGTGCCAGCAAACCGGGACAATACAATGAGCAGTTCTTC.